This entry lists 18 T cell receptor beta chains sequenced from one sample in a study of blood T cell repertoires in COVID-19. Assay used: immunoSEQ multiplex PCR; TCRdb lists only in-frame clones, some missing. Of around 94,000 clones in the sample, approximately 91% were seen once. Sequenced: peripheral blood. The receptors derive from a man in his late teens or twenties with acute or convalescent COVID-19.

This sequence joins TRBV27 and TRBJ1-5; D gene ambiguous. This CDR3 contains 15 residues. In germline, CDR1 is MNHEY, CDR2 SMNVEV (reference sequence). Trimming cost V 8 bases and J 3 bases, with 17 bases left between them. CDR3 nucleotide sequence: TGTGCCAGCGGTCTGGCGGGCGCGATCAATCAGCCCCAGCATTTT. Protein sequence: CASGLAGAINQPQHF.

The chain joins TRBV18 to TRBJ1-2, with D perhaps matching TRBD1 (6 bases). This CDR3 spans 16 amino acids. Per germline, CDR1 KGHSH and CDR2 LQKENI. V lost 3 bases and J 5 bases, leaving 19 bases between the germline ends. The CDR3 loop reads CASSPLQSGTQYGYTF. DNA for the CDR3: TGTGCCAGCTCACCGTTGCAATCCGGGACACAGTATGGCTACACCTTC.

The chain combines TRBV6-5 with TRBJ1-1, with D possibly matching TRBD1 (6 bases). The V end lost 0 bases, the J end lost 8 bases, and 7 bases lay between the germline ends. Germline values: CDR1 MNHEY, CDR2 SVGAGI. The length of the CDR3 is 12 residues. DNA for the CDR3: TGTGCCAGCAGTTACTCACAGGGAGAAGCTTTCTTT. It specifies CASSYSQGEAFF.

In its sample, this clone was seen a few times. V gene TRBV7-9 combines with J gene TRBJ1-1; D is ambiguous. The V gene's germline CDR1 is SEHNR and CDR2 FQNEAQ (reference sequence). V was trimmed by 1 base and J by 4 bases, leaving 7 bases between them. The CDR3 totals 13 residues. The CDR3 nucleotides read TGTGCCAGCAGCTTAGGGTCAGGCACTGAAGCTTTCTTT. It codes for CASSLGSGTEAFF.

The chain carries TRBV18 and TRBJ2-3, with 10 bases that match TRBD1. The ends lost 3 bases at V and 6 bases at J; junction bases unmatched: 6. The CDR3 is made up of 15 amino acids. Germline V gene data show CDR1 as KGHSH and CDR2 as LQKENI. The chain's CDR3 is CASSPRTGGSDTQYF. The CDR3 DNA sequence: TGTGCCAGCTCACCGAGGACAGGGGGAAGCGATACGCAGTATTTT.

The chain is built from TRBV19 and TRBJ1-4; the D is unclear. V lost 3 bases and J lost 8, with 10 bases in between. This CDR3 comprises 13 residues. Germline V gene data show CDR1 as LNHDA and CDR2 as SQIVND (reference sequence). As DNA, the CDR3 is TGTGCCAGTAGTATCGTCAGCGGGGAAAAACTGTTTTTT. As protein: CASSIVSGEKLFF.

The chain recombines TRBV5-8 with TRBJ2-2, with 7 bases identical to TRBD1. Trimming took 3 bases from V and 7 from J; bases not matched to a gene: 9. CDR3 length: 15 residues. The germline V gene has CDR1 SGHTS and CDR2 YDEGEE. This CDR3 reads CASSSGTVGLGELFF. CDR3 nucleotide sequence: TGTGCCAGCAGCTCCGGGACAGTGGGTCTCGGGGAGCTGTTTTTT. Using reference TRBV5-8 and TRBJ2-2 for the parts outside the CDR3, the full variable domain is EAGVTQSPTHLIKTRGQQATLRCSPISGHTSVYWYQQALGLGLQFLLWYDEGEERNRGNFPPRFSGRQFPNYSSELNVNALELEDSALYLCASSSGTVGLGELFFGEGSRLTVL.

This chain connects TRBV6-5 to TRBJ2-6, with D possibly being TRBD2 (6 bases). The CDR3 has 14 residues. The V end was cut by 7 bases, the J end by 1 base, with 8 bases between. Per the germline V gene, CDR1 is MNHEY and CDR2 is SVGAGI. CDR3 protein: CASMEGSGANVLTF. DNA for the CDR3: TGTGCCAGCATGGAGGGATCTGGGGCCAACGTCCTGACTTTC.

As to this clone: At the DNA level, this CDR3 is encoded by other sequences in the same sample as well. CDR3 in DNA: TGTGCCAGTAGGACAGGGGGCACCGGGGAGCTGTTTTTT. Translated: CASRTGGTGELFF. The chain is built from TRBV19 and TRBJ2-2; TRBD1 matches at 9 bases. CDR1 LNHDA and CDR2 SQIVND come from the germline V gene (reference sequence). The CDR3 sequence is 13 residues long. V shed 6 bases, J shed 4 bases, and the junction held 0 bases outside the gene matches. Combining the CDR3 with reference TRBV19 and TRBJ2-2 gives the whole variable domain DGGITQSPKYLFRKEGQNVTLSCEQNLNHDAMYWYRQDPGQGLRLIYYSQIVNDFQKGDIAEGYSVSREKKESFPLTVTSAQKNPTAFYLCASRTGGTGELFFGEGSRLTVL.

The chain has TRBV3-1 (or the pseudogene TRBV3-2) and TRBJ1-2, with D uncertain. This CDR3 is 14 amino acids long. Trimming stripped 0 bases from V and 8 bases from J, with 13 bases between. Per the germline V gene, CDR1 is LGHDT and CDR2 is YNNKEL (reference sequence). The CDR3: CASSQEAATGGYTF. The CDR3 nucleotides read TGTGCCAGCAGCCAAGAGGCAGCCACGGGGGGCTACACCTTC.

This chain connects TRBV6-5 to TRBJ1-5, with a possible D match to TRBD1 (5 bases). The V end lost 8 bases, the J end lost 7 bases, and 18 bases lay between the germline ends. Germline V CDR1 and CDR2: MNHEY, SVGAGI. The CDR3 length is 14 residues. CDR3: CASGIRGGEQPQHF. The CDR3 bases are TGTGCCAGCGGGATCCGGGGGGGGGAGCAGCCCCAGCATTTT.

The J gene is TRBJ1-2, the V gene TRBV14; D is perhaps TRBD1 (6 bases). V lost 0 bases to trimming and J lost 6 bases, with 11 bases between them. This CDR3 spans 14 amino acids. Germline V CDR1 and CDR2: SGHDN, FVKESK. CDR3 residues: CASSQEGAVNGYTF. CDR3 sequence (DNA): TGTGCCAGCAGCCAAGAGGGGGCGGTTAATGGCTACACCTTC.

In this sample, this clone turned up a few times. The CDR3 sequence: CASLSQGNTEAFF. For the CDR3, the DNA is TGCGCCAGCCTTTCGCAGGGCAACACTGAAGCTTTCTTT. The chain employs TRBV5-1 and TRBJ1-1, with D maybe TRBD1 (5 bases). The V and J ends lost 7 bases and 2 bases respectively, with 12 bases between them. Germline values: CDR1 SGHRS, CDR2 YFSETQ. The CDR3 has 13 amino acids.

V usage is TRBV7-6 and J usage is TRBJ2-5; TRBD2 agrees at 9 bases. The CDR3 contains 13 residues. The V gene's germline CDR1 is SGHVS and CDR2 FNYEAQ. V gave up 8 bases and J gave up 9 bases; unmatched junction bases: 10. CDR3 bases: TGTGCCAGCCTAGCGGGGAGAGGAGGGGCCCAGTACTTC. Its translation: CASLAGRGGAQYF. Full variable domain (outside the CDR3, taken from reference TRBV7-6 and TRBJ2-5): GAGVSQSPRYKVTKRGQDVALRCDPISGHVSLYWYRQALGQGPEFLTYFNYEAQQDKSGLPNDRFSAERPEGSISTLTIQRTEQRDSAMYRCASLAGRGGAQYFGPGTRLLVL.

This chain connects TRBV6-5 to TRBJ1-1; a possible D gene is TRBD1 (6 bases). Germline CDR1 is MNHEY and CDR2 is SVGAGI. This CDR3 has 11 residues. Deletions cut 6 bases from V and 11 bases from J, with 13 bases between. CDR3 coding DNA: TGTGCCAGCAGCAACAGGGTTGCTGCTTTCTTT. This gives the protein CASSNRVAAFF.

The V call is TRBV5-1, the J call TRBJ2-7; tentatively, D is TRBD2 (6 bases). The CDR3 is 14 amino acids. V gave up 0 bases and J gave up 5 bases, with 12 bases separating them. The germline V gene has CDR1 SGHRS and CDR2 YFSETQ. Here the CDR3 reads CASSLEIPGDEQYF. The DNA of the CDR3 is TGCGCCAGCAGCTTGGAAATCCCGGGGGACGAGCAGTACTTC. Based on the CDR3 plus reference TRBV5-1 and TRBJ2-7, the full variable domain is KAGVTQTPRYLIKTRGQQVTLSCSPISGHRSVSWYQQTPGQGLQFLFEYFSETQRNKGNFPGRFSGRQFSNSRSEMNVSTLELGDSALYLCASSLEIPGDEQYFGPGTRLTVT.

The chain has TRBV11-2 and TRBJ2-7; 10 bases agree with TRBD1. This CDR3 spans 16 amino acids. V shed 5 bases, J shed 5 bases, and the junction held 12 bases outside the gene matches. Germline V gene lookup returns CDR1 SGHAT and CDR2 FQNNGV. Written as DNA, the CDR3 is TGTGCCAGCAGCCGCCGAGGAGGGACAGGGGATGACGAGCAGTACTTC. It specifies CASSRRGGTGDDEQYF.

CDR3 protein: CASSLAGTGGRETQYF. The CDR3 coding sequence is TGTGCCAGCAGCTTAGCGGGTACAGGGGGTCGAGAGACCCAGTACTTC. V and J are TRBV7-2 and TRBJ2-5, with TRBD1 identical over 8 bases. The CDR3 length is 16 residues. Germline lookup yields CDR1 SGHTA and CDR2 FQGNSA. V lost 0 bases to trimming and J lost 4 bases; unmatched junction nucleotides: 7.